This T cell receptor beta chain comes out of a study of blood T cells in healthy people across ages. Study-wide results and limits: A greater number of naive CD4+ cells and higher diversity distinguished long-lived donors from aged donors.

This clonotype was detected once. The antigen is undetermined. Through a sample-barcoded 5' primer and a J-beta primer mix, a second PCR was run for roughly 7 to 11 cycles. TCRdb ran MiXCR on the 5' RACE reads and lists one entry per CDR3 protein. Among about 650,000 distinct CDR3 sequences listed, roughly half were seen once. Trimming took 7 bases from V and 5 from J; bases not matched to a gene: 10. The CDR3 covers 13 residues. Germline assignment: CDR1 SQVTM and CDR2 ANQGSEA. The chain is built from TRBV29-1 and TRBJ1-1; TRBD1 agrees at 7 bases. Sequencing used blood. This TCR was sampled from a woman aged 80 or older in good health. CDR3 in amino acids: CSALTGWGTEAFF. The CDR3 DNA sequence: TGCAGCGCTCTGACAGGGTGGGGGACTGAAGCTTTCTTT.